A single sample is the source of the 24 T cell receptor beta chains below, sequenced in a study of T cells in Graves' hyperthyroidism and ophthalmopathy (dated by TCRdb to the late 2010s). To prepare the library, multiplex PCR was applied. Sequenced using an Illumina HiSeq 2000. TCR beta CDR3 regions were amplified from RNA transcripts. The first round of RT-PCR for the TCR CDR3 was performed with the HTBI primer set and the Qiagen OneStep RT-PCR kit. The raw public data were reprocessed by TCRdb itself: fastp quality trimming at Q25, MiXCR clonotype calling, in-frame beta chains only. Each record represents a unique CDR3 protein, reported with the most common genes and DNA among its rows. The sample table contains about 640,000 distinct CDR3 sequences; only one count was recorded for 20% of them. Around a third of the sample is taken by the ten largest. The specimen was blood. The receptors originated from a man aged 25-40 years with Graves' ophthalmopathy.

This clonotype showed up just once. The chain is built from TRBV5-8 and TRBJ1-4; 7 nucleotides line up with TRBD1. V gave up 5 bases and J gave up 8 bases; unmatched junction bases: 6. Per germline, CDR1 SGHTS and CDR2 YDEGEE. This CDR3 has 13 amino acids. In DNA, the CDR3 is TGTGCCAGCAGGTCTACAGGGGCCGAAAAACTGTTTTTT. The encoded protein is CASRSTGAEKLFF.

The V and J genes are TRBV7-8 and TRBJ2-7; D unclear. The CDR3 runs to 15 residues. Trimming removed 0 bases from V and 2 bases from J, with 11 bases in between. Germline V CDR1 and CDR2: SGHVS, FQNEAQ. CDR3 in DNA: TGTGCCAGCAGCTTAGCGGGCAGGTCGACCTACGAGCAGTACTTC. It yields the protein CASSLAGRSTYEQYF.

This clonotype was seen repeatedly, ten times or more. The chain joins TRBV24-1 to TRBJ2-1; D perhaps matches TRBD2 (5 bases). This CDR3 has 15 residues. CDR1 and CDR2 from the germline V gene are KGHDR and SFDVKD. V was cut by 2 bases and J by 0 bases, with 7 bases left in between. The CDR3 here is CATSDSGSSYNEQFF. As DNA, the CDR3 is TGTGCCACCAGTGATTCGGGATCCTCCTACAATGAGCAGTTCTTC.

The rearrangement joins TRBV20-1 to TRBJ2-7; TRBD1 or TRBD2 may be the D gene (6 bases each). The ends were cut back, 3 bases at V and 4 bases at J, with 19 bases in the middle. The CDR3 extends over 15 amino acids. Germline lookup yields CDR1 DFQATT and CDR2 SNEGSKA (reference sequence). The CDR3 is CSARTWRGSKYEQYF. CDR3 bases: TGCAGTGCTAGGACCTGGAGGGGGTCCAAGTACGAGCAGTACTTC.

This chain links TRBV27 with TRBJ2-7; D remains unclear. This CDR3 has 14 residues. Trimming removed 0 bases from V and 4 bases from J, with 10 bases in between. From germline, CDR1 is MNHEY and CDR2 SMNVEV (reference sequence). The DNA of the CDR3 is TGTGCCAGCAGTTTATCCGTTTTAGGTTACGAGCAGTACTTC. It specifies CASSLSVLGYEQYF.

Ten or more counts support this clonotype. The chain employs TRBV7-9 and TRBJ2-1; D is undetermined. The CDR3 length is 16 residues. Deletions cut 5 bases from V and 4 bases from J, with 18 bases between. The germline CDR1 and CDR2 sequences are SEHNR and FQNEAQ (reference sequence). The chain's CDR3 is CASSGQTGSQYNEQFF. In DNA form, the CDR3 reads TGTGCCAGCAGCGGCCAGACGGGTTCTCAATACAATGAGCAGTTCTTC.

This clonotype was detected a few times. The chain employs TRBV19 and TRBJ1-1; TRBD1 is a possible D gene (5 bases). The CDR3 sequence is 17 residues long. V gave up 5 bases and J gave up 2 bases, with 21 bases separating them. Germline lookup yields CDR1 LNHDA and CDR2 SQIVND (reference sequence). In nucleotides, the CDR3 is TGTGCCAGTAGTCTTCAGACAGAATACTTAGCTAACACTGAAGCTTTCTTT. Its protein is CASSLQTEYLANTEAFF.

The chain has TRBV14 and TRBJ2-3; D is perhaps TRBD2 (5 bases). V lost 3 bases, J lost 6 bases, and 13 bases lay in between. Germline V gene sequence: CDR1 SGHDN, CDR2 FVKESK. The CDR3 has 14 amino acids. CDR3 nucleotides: TGTGCCAGCAGCCACCTTAGCGAGGCCGATACGCAGTATTTT. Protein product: CASSHLSEADTQYF.

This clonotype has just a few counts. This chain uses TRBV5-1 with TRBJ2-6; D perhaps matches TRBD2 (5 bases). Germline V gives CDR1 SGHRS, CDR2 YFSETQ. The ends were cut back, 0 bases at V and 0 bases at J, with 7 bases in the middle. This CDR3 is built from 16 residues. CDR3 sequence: CASSLVGNSGANVLTF. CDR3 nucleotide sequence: TGCGCCAGCAGCTTGGTCGGGAACTCTGGGGCCAACGTCCTGACTTTC.

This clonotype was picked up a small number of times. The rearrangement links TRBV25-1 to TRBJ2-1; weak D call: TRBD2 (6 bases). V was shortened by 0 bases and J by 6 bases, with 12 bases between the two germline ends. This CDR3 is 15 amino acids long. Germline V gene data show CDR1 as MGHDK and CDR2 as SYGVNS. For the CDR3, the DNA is TGTGCCAGCAGTGAATACGGGCAGGGAGGCAATGAGCAGTTCTTC. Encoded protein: CASSEYGQGGNEQFF.

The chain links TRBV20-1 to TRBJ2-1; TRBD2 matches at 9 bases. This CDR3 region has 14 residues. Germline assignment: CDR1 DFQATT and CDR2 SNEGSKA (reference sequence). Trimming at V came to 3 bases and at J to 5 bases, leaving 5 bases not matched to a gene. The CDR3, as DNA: TGCAGTGCTAGGGTGGCGGGAGGGGACAATGAGCAGTTCTTC. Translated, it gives CSARVAGGDNEQFF.

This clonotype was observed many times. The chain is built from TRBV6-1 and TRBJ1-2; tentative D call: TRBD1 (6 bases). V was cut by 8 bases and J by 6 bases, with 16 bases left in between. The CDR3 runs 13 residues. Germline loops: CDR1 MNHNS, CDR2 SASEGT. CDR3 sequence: CASVGTGRNGYTF. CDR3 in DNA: TGTGCCAGCGTGGGTACAGGGAGGAATGGCTACACCTTC.

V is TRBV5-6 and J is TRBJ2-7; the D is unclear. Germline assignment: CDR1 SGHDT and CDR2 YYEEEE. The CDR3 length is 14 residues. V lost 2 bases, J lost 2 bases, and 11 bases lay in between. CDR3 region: CASSFGTSAYEQYF. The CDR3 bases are TGTGCCAGCAGCTTCGGAACCTCTGCCTACGAGCAGTACTTC.

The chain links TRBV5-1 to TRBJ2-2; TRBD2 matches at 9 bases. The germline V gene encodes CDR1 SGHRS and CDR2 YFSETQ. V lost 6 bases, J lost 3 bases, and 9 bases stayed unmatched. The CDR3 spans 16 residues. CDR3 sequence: CASTDSGSPYTGELFF. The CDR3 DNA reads TGCGCCAGCACTGATAGCGGGAGTCCCTACACCGGGGAGCTGTTTTTT. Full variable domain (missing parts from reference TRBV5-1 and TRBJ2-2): KAGVTQTPRYLIKTRGQQVTLSCSPISGHRSVSWYQQTPGQGLQFLFEYFSETQRNKGNFPGRFSGRQFSNSRSEMNVSTLELGDSALYLCASTDSGSPYTGELFFGEGSRLTVL.

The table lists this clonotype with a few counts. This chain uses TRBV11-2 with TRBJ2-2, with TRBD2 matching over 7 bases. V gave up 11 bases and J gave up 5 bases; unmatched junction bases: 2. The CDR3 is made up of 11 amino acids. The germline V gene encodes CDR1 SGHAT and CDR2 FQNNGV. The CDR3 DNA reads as TGTGCCTGTAGCGGGACCGGGGAGCTGTTTTTT. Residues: CACSGTGELFF.

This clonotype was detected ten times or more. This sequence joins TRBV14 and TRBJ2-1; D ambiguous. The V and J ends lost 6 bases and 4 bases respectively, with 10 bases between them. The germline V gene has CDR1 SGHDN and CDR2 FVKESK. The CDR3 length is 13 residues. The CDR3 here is CASSPLGYNEQFF. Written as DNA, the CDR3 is TGTGCCAGCAGTCCTCTGGGGTACAATGAGCAGTTCTTC.

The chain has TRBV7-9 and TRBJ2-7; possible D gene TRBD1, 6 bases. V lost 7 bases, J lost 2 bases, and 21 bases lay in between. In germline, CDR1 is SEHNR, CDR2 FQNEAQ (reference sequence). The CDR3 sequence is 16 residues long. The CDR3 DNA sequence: TGTGCCAGCACCTCCTTCAACGGACAGCTAGCCTACGAGCAGTACTTC. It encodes CASTSFNGQLAYEQYF.

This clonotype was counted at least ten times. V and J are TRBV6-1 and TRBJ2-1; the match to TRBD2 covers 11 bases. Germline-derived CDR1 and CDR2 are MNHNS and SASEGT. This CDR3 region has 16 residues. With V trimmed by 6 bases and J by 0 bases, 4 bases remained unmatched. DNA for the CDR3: TGTGCCAGCAGGTTACTAGCGGGAGCCTCCTACAATGAGCAGTTCTTC. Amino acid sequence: CASRLLAGASYNEQFF.

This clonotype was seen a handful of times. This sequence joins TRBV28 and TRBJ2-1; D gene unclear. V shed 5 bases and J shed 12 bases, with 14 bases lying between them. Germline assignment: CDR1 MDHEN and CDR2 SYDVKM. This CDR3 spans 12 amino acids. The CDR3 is CASSPILNRQFF. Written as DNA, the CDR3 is TGTGCCAGCAGTCCCATCCTGAACAGGCAGTTCTTC.

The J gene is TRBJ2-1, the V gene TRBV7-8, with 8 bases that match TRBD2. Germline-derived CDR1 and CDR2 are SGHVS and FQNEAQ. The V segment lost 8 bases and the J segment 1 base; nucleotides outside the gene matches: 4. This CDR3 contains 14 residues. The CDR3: CASELAASYNEQFF. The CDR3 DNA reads TGTGCCAGCGAACTAGCGGCTTCCTACAATGAGCAGTTCTTC.

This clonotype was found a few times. The CDR3 nucleotides read TGTGCCAGCAGTTTAACAGGTCGCGGCTACACCTTC. Its protein product is CASSLTGRGYTF. The rearrangement uses TRBV28 and TRBJ1-2; D may be TRBD1 (5 bases). The CDR3 is 12 amino acids. V was clipped by 2 bases and J by 8 bases, with 9 bases between them. Germline CDR1 MDHEN, CDR2 SYDVKM.

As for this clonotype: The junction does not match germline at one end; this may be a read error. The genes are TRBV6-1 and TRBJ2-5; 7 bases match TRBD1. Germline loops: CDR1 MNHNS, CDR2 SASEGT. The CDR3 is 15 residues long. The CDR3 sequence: CASREEGARQETQYF. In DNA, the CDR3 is TGTGCCAGCAGAGAAGAGGGGGCGCGACAAGAGACCCAGTACTTC.

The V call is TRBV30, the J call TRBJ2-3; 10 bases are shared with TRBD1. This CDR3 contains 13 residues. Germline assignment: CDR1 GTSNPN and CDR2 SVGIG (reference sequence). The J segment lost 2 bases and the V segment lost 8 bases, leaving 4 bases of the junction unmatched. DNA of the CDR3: TGTGCCCTAGACAGGGGGCCCACAGATACGCAGTATTTT. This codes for CALDRGPTDTQYF.

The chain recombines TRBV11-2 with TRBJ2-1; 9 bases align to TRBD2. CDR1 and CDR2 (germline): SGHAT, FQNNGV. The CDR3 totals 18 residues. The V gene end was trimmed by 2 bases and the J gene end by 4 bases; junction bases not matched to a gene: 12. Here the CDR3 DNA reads TGTGCCAGCAGCTTACAATCAACGACTAGCGGCCTATACAATGAGCAGTTCTTC. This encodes CASSLQSTTSGLYNEQFF.